This T cell receptor beta chain was observed in a study of blood T cells in healthy people across ages. Primed by a sample-barcoded 5' primer and a J-beta primer mix, a second PCR proceeded for about 7 to 12 cycles. MiXCR was run by TCRdb on the 5' RACE reads, yielding one entry per CDR3 protein. The sample has 750,000 to 950,000 distinct CDR3 sequences; about 27% are singletons. At least ten counts were recorded for this clonotype. The germline CDR1 and CDR2 sequences are KGHSH and LQKENI. V was cut by 9 bases and J by 5 bases, with 17 bases left in between. The CDR3 totals 13 residues. These data also formed part of another study, on T cells of mothers and their children. As that report states: According to the study, all extracted RNA entered cDNA synthesis at roughly 1.5 ug per 15 ul. Per mother, over 9.5 million TCR beta CDR3 reads were obtained; per child, roughly 2.9 million. An overlap that was slightly higher, though non-significant, was seen in related mother-child pairs versus unrelated pairs.

This chain links TRBV18 with TRBJ2-7; D is possibly TRBD1 (6 bases). Source material: blood. The clonotype originates from a woman in her thirties or forties in good health. CDR3 sequence reads: CASSTGTRDEQYF. The CDR3 DNA reads as TGTGCCAGTTCGACCGGGACACGCGACGAGCAGTACTTC. Full variable domain (remainder filled in from reference TRBV18 and TRBJ2-7): NAGVMQNPRHLVRRRGQEARLRCSPMKGHSHVYWYRQLPEEGLKFMVYLQKENIIDESGMPKERFSAEFPKEGPSILRIQQVVRGDSAAYFCASSTGTRDEQYFGPGTRLTVT.